The TCR beta chain under discussion was sequenced for a study of post-analysis software for immune sequencing data. Study as a whole: Multiple sclerosis in the patients followed relapsing-remitting, secondary progressive and progressive-relapsing courses.

The study, taken as a whole, reports: Significantly lower normalized Chao1 diversity was seen in multiple sclerosis patients than in controls. Same-batch preparations were strongly co-clustered by F measure. Elevated frequency relative to controls characterized several TRBV segments in patients, TRBV5-6, TRBV5-1 and TRBV20-1 among them.

Germline V gene sequence: CDR1 MNHEY, CDR2 SVGAGI. Trimming took off 3 bases at V and 3 bases at J, with 5 bases between the two ends. CDR3 length: 12 residues. Unique molecular identifiers were present in the TCR beta cDNA libraries. Some 540,000 cDNA molecules were obtained from roughly 0.93 to 9.6 million T cells. MiXCR, applied by TCRdb to the PCR reads, yields one record per CDR3 protein. The sample lists 550,000 to 700,000 distinct CDR3 sequences; around 40% were seen once. This clonotype showed up just a few times. The antigen remains undetermined. Sequenced material: blood. The receptor's source is a girl between 5 and 17 years old with multiple sclerosis. The chain is built from TRBV6-5 and TRBJ1-1; unclear D gene. CDR3 coding DNA: TGTGCCAGCAGTTATGGGGACACTGAAGCTTTCTTT. Translation gives CASSYGDTEAFF.